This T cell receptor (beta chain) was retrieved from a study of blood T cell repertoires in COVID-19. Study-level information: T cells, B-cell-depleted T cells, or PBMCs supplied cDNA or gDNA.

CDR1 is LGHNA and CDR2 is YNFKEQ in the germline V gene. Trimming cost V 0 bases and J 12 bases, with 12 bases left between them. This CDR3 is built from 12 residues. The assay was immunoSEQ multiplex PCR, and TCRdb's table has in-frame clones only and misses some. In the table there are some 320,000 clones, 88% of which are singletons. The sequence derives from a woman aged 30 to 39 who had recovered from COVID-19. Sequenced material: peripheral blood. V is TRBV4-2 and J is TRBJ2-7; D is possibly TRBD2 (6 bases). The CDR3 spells CASSQDDGEAYF. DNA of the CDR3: TGTGCCAGCAGCCAAGATGACGGGGAGGCGTACTTC.